This TCR beta chain comes out of a study of response to subunit inactivated influenza vaccine. The study's findings and limits: It was the authors' suggestion that each seasonal influenza vaccination recruits few new T cells.

A single record per CDR3 protein comes from TCRdb applying MiXCR to the RT-PCR reads. The repertoire includes 430,000 or so distinct CDR3 sequences, about a tenth of them detected once, and 9.5% to 15% sits in the top ten. This clonotype was counted only a few times. Its antigen is unknown. The source was PBMCs from blood, collected more than 35 days after vaccination. The TCR originated in a man in his forties or fifties who received an inactivated influenza vaccine.

The CDR3, as DNA: TGTGCCAGCAGTTCATTACTAGCGGGAGGGTACAATGAGCAGTTCTTC. Translated: CASSSLLAGGYNEQFF. The V call is TRBV7-2, the J call TRBJ2-1; 13 bases match TRBD2. The germline V gene has CDR1 SGHTA and CDR2 FQGNSA. CDR3 length equals 16 residues. With 6 bases clipped from V and 4 bases from J, the junction kept 6 bases outside the gene matches.